These 26 T cell receptor beta chains originate from one sample sequenced in a study of shared clonotypes between healthy human individuals. The protocol was immunoSEQ multiplex PCR, while the TCRdb copy is restricted to in-frame clones and leaves out a portion. The repertoire includes about 2.1 million clones, more than 85% of them detected once, and about 1.5% sits in the top ten. Cells designated naive CD8 were CD45RO-negative and were positively selected for CCR7, with terminally differentiated effector memory CD45RA+ cells excluded. The sequencing sample was made of naive CD8+ T cells from PBMCs. All receptors come from a man in his late teens or twenties in good health. Some clones in this sample may be carry-over from other donors' samples.

About this clone: At the DNA level, this CDR3 is encoded by other sequences in the same sample as well. The J gene is TRBJ1-3, the V gene TRBV7-9; D gene uncertain. The length of the CDR3 is 12 residues. Trimming took off 3 bases at V and 4 bases at J, with 4 bases between the two ends. Germline V gene sequence: CDR1 SEHNR, CDR2 FQNEAQ (reference sequence). The CDR3 reads CASSFTGNTIYF. The CDR3 nucleotides are TGTGCCAGCAGCTTTACCGGAAACACCATATATTTT.

The table lists this clone with a count of one. This chain joins TRBV5-1 and TRBJ2-7; 9 bases line up with TRBD2. The junction had 5 bases not matched to a gene; V was cut back by 3 bases and J by 1 base. This CDR3 has 15 residues. Germline V gene sequence: CDR1 SGHRS, CDR2 YFSETQ. CDR3 residues: CASSWVAGASYEQYF. CDR3 DNA: TGCGCCAGCAGCTGGGTAGCGGGAGCTTCCTACGAGCAGTACTTC.

V and J are TRBV7-8 and TRBJ1-2, with D unclear. Trimming took off 1 base at V and 4 bases at J, with 4 bases between the two ends. Germline V gives CDR1 SGHVS, CDR2 FQNEAQ. This CDR3 comprises 12 residues. CDR3 in DNA: TGTGCCAGCAGCTTAGAACGCTATGGCTACACCTTC. Protein product: CASSLERYGYTF.

V and J are TRBV28 and TRBJ2-1; 7 nucleotides align to TRBD2. V shed 6 bases and J 5 bases; nucleotides not matched to a gene: 10. CDR1 and CDR2 (germline): MDHEN, SYDVKM. The CDR3 runs to 15 residues. CDR3 sequence reads: CASSTWEGRDNEQFF. CDR3 sequence (DNA): TGTGCCAGCAGCACCTGGGAGGGACGGGACAATGAGCAGTTCTTC. The full variable domain, completed using reference TRBV28 and TRBJ2-1, is DVKVTQSSRYLVKRTGEKVFLECVQDMDHENMFWYRQDPGLGLRLIYFSYDVKMKEKGDIPEGYSVSREKKERFSLILESASTNQTSMYLCASSTWEGRDNEQFFGPGTRLTVL.

This sequence joins TRBV5-1 and TRBJ1-4; a possible D gene is TRBD1 (5 bases). The CDR3 has 15 residues. CDR1 and CDR2 (germline): SGHRS, YFSETQ. V was shortened by 4 bases and J by 8 bases, with 18 bases between the two germline ends. CDR3 region: CASSPLRADGEKLFF. The CDR3 DNA follows: TGCGCCAGCAGCCCCCTCAGGGCTGATGGCGAAAAACTGTTTTTT. Full variable domain (outside the CDR3, taken from reference TRBV5-1 and TRBJ1-4): KAGVTQTPRYLIKTRGQQVTLSCSPISGHRSVSWYQQTPGQGLQFLFEYFSETQRNKGNFPGRFSGRQFSNSRSEMNVSTLELGDSALYLCASSPLRADGEKLFFGSGTQLSVL.

The chain carries TRBV14 and TRBJ2-1, with D uncertain. The length of the CDR3 is 14 residues. CDR1 and CDR2 (germline): SGHDN, FVKESK. Deletions cut 4 bases from V and 1 base from J, with 8 bases between. The CDR3 region has the DNA TGTGCCAGCAGCCCGGCTGTGTCCTACAATGAGCAGTTCTTC. It codes for CASSPAVSYNEQFF.

Concerning this clone: Other DNA sequences in this sample translate to the same CDR3. This chain joins TRBV5-6 and TRBJ2-7, with 11 bases aligning to TRBD2. V gave up 0 bases and J gave up 4 bases; unmatched junction bases: 0. The germline gives CDR1 SGHDT, CDR2 YYEEEE. The CDR3 consists of 14 residues. This CDR3 is CASSLGTSGYEQYF. CDR3 DNA: TGTGCCAGCAGCTTGGGGACTAGCGGGTACGAGCAGTACTTC.

The chain uses TRBV9 and TRBJ2-1; 13 nucleotides align to TRBD2. Germline lookup yields CDR1 SGDLS and CDR2 YYNGEE. CDR3 size: 18 residues. V shed 1 base and J 2 bases; nucleotides not matched to a gene: 6. CDR3 in DNA: TGTGCCAGCAGCGTAAACCATGGGACTAGCGGGACCTACAATGAGCAGTTCTTC. Translated, it gives CASSVNHGTSGTYNEQFF.

This clone came up once. The chain is built from TRBV27 and TRBJ2-7, with D maybe TRBD1 (5 bases). Trimming pared 1 base from V and 6 bases from J, leaving 13 bases between. The CDR3 length is 14 residues. Germline V gene data show CDR1 as MNHEY and CDR2 as SMNVEV (reference sequence). CDR3 nucleotide sequence: TGTGCCAGCAGTTTATTGGCAGGGTACGGCGAGCAGTACTTC. Residues: CASSLLAGYGEQYF.

The chain joins TRBV5-5 to TRBJ2-7; D is unclear. Germline V gives CDR1 SGHKS, CDR2 YYEKEE (reference sequence). V lost 3 bases, J lost 3 bases, and 10 bases lay in between. The CDR3 spans 13 residues. CDR3 sequence reads: CASSSRRGYEQYF. As DNA, the CDR3 is TGTGCCAGCAGCTCTAGACGAGGCTACGAGCAGTACTTC.

The J gene is TRBJ2-1, the V gene TRBV6-1; 9 bases align to TRBD1. The CDR3 totals 17 residues. The V gene's germline CDR1 is MNHNS and CDR2 SASEGT. The V segment lost 2 bases and the J segment 4 bases; nucleotides outside the gene matches: 9. The CDR3 DNA reads as TGTGCCAGCAGTGAACCAATGAGGGGGACAGGGTACAATGAGCAGTTCTTC. Translated, it gives CASSEPMRGTGYNEQFF.

For this clone: Other DNA sequences of this sample code for an identical CDR3. The chain carries TRBV9 and TRBJ1-4, with D unresolved. Germline V gene lookup returns CDR1 SGDLS and CDR2 YYNGEE. The CDR3 is 15 amino acids. V lost 0 bases to trimming and J lost 3 bases, with 9 bases between them. Here the CDR3 reads CASSVDGKANEKLFF. DNA of the CDR3: TGTGCCAGCAGCGTAGATGGGAAAGCTAATGAAAAACTGTTTTTT.

The chain uses TRBV29-1 and TRBJ1-2; no clear D. Between the trimmed V and J ends, which lost 3 bases and 2 bases, there was a span of 19 bases. Germline V lookup: CDR1 SQVTM, CDR2 ANQGSEA. This CDR3 region has 16 residues. The CDR3 region is CSVDFGLIGENYGYTF. The CDR3, as DNA: TGCAGCGTTGACTTCGGACTCATCGGGGAAAACTATGGCTACACCTTC.

This clone was observed a single time. The V gene is TRBV15, the J gene TRBJ2-1, with 7 nucleotides matching TRBD2. Germline CDR1 LNHNV, CDR2 YYDKDF (reference sequence). V lost 0 bases, J lost 8 bases, and 4 bases stayed unmatched. The CDR3 consists of 14 residues. The CDR3 DNA follows: TGTGCCACCAGCAGAGAGAGGGGAGGGCATGAGCAGTTCTTC. This sequence encodes CATSRERGGHEQFF.

The chain recombines TRBV27 with TRBJ2-1; 7 bases match TRBD1. The trim removed 4 bases at V and 8 bases at J, leaving 2 bases unmatched. The CDR3 length is 12 residues. Germline CDR1 is MNHEY and CDR2 is SMNVEV (reference sequence). CDR3 sequence (DNA): TGTGCCAGCAGTTCCACAGGGGATGAGCAGTTCTTC. It yields the protein CASSSTGDEQFF.

A remark on this clone: This specimen includes other DNA sequences encoding the same CDR3. The chain is built from TRBV4-2 and TRBJ2-7, with D perhaps matching TRBD1 (6 bases). The V end lost 0 bases, the J end lost 1 base, and 10 bases lay between the germline ends. The length of the CDR3 is 15 residues. Germline-derived CDR1 and CDR2 are LGHNA and YNFKEQ. CDR3: CASSQETGRSYEQYF. The CDR3 coding sequence is TGTGCCAGCAGCCAAGAAACAGGGAGATCCTACGAGCAGTACTTC.

The chain employs TRBV5-1 and TRBJ1-1, with 10 bases lining up with TRBD1. Germline lookup yields CDR1 SGHRS and CDR2 YFSETQ. Trimming cost V 4 bases and J 0 bases; bases outside gene matches: 9. CDR3 length equals 17 residues. CDR3 region: CASSTGQGTIMNTEAFF. CDR3 nucleotide sequence: TGCGCCAGCAGCACGGGACAGGGGACAATTATGAACACTGAAGCTTTCTTT.

In the case of this clone: Other nucleotide sequences from this sample produce the same CDR3. The chain is built from TRBV4-2 and TRBJ2-7; tentatively, D is TRBD1 (6 bases). The V end lost 1 base, the J end lost 4 bases, and 14 bases lay between the germline ends. Germline loops: CDR1 LGHNA, CDR2 YNFKEQ. The CDR3 consists of 15 residues. The CDR3 DNA reads as TGTGCCAGCAGCCAAGGGCTTGGGGGCCTGTACGAGCAGTACTTC. This translates into CASSQGLGGLYEQYF.

The rearrangement joins TRBV7-8 to TRBJ2-3; tentative D call: TRBD1 (5 bases). The V end was cut by 5 bases, the J end by 3 bases, with 15 bases between. This CDR3 is 15 amino acids long. Germline assignment: CDR1 SGHVS and CDR2 FQNEAQ. The CDR3 coding sequence is TGTGCCAGCAGCCCTGGGGCCGGTCGAACAGATACGCAGTATTTT. Encoded protein: CASSPGAGRTDTQYF. The full variable domain, rest sourced from reference TRBV7-8 and TRBJ2-3, is GAGVSQSPRYKVAKRGQDVALRCDPISGHVSLFWYQQALGQGPEFLTYFQNEAQLDKSGLPSDRFFAERPEGSVSTLKIQRTQQEDSAVYLCASSPGAGRTDTQYFGPGTRLTVL.

CDR3 nucleotides: TGTGCCAGCAGTTTTCGGGGGTCTATCTTTTACGAGCAGTACTTC. This gives the protein CASSFRGSIFYEQYF. This sequence joins TRBV28 and TRBJ2-7, with D possibly being TRBD2 (6 bases). V was clipped by 3 bases and J by 4 bases, with 16 bases between them. The CDR3 sequence is 15 residues long. Per the germline V gene, CDR1 is MDHEN and CDR2 is SYDVKM.

The rearrangement joins TRBV4-1 to TRBJ2-7; D is ambiguous. The germline V and J ends were trimmed by 3 bases and 5 bases, with 8 bases remaining between them. The germline CDR1 and CDR2 sequences are MGHRA and YSYEKL. The CDR3 sequence is 12 residues long. CDR3 sequence reads: CASSHNVDEQYF. The CDR3 DNA is TGCGCCAGCAGCCATAATGTGGACGAGCAGTACTTC.

The chain carries TRBV6-1 and TRBJ2-5; 8 positions agree with TRBD1. The length of the CDR3 is 18 residues. The V and J ends lost 0 bases and 0 bases, in that order; junction bases with no gene match: 9. The germline V gene has CDR1 MNHNS and CDR2 SASEGT. CDR3 protein: CASSEARMTGAHQETQYF. The CDR3 nucleotides read TGTGCCAGCAGTGAAGCTCGTATGACAGGGGCGCACCAAGAGACCCAGTACTTC.

This clone was seen a few times. V gene TRBV2 combines with J gene TRBJ2-2; D uncertain. The CDR3 totals 15 residues. Germline V gene data show CDR1 as SNHLY and CDR2 as FYNNEI. V was pared by 9 bases and J by 4 bases, with 18 bases between. CDR3 region: CARYSARVGTGELFF. In nucleotides, the CDR3 is TGTGCCAGATACAGCGCCCGGGTCGGCACCGGGGAGCTGTTTTTT.

This sequence joins TRBV6-1 and TRBJ2-7, with D unresolved. The ends were cut back, 4 bases at V and 4 bases at J, with 8 bases in the middle. Germline V gene lookup returns CDR1 MNHNS and CDR2 SASEGT. This CDR3 comprises 12 residues. The CDR3 DNA is TGTGCCAGCAGTGGGGTGGGGTACGAGCAGTACTTC. It translates to CASSGVGYEQYF.

The chain uses TRBV27 and TRBJ2-3; the D is unclear. The germline V gene has CDR1 MNHEY and CDR2 SMNVEV (reference sequence). V lost 6 bases to trimming and J lost 1 base, with 8 bases between them. This CDR3 region has 13 residues. The CDR3 bases are TGTGCCAGCAGAGGCAGACGCACAGATACGCAGTATTTT. This codes for CASRGRRTDTQYF.

In its sample, this clone was seen a few times. This chain links TRBV19 with TRBJ2-3; TRBD2 aligns across 7 bases. The length of the CDR3 is 15 residues. The germline V gene encodes CDR1 LNHDA and CDR2 SQIVND (reference sequence). Trimming took 10 bases from V and 6 from J; bases not matched to a gene: 16. CDR3 sequence (DNA): TGTGCCACCTCACCTGGTGGCGGGAGAGTGGATACGCAGTATTTT. Its translation: CATSPGGGRVDTQYF.